This TCR beta chain was retrieved from a study of cytomegalovirus exposure and HLA in healthy donors. Study outcomes and limitations: Fewer than 200 TCR beta chains were listed as cytomegalovirus-associated.

Germline V lookup: CDR1 MNHNY, CDR2 SVGAGI (reference sequence). The CDR3 sequence is 15 residues long. Trimming took off 6 bases at V and 4 bases at J, with 18 bases between the two ends. As regards this clone: Its antigen remains unidentified.

60 Vbeta and 13 Jbeta primers were used in PCR. Generated by immunoSEQ multiplex PCR, the TCRdb table keeps only in-frame clones and is missing some. The sample includes under 200,000 clones, 75% to 90% seen only once; the top ten take about 2%. The rearrangement uses TRBV6-6 and TRBJ1-2, with D hard to call. Material: PBMCs. This TCR derives from a male donor in good health and CMV-seronegative. CDR3 sequence (DNA): TGTGCCAGCAGCCCGACAACCCACCACCCCTATGGCTACACCTTC. Translating gives CASSPTTHHPYGYTF.